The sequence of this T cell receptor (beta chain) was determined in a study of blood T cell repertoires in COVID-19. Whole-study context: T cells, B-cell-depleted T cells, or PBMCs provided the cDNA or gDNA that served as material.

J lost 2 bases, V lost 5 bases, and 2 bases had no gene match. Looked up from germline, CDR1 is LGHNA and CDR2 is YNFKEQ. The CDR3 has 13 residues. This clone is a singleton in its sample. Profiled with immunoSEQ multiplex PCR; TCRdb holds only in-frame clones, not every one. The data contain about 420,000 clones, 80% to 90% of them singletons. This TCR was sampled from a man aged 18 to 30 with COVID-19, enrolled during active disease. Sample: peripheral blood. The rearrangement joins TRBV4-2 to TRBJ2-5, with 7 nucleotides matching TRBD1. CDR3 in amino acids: CASSEGQQETQYF. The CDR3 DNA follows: TGTGCCAGCAGCGAGGGACAGCAAGAGACCCAGTACTTC.